These 18 T cell receptor beta chains originate from one sample sequenced in a study of shared clonotypes between healthy human individuals. Libraries were prepared by immunoSEQ multiplex PCR; TCRdb keeps only in-frame clonotypes and omits some of them. The sample consists of some 1 million clones, about three quarters of them appearing once. Sequencing was performed on memory CD4+ T cells sorted from blood. This sample's subset: CD45RA-negative fraction. Receptors originate from a man younger than 35 in good health.

This chain connects TRBV5-1 to TRBJ2-7, with TRBD2 matching over 14 bases. Unmatched junction bases numbered 13, after V lost 0 bases and J lost 5 bases. The CDR3 extends over 19 amino acids. Germline V gene sequence: CDR1 SGHRS, CDR2 YFSETQ. The CDR3 nucleotides are TGCGCCAGCAGCTTGGTATCCCCGGGACTAGCGGGAGTACCTGACGAGCAGTACTTC. As protein: CASSLVSPGLAGVPDEQYF.

The V call is TRBV6-1, the J call TRBJ1-4; tentatively, D is TRBD1 (5 bases). Germline CDR1 and CDR2: MNHNS and SASEGT. V was pared by 1 base and J by 0 bases, with 6 bases between. This CDR3 spans 15 amino acids. CDR3: CASSEGGATNEKLFF. The CDR3 DNA reads as TGTGCCAGCAGTGAAGGGGGGGCAACTAATGAAAAACTGTTTTTT.

The chain links TRBV19 to TRBJ1-3; D is uncertain. V was clipped by 3 bases and J by 1 base, with 10 bases between them. Germline CDR1 LNHDA, CDR2 SQIVND (reference sequence). The CDR3 length is 15 residues. CDR3 region: CASSIGLLSGNTIYF. Here the CDR3 DNA reads TGTGCCAGTAGTATCGGACTCCTATCTGGAAACACCATATATTTT.

The genes are TRBV5-4 and TRBJ2-3, with 7 bases identical to TRBD2. CDR1 and CDR2 from the germline V gene are SGHNT and YYREEE (reference sequence). V shed 3 bases, J shed 2 bases, and the junction held 9 bases outside the gene matches. The CDR3 extends over 16 amino acids. CDR3 sequence: CASSSTSFSHTDTQYF. The CDR3, as DNA: TGTGCCAGCAGCTCGACTAGCTTTAGTCACACAGATACGCAGTATTTT.

On this clone itself: In the same sample, other DNA sequences code for this CDR3. This chain links TRBV5-1 with TRBJ1-2; tentatively, D is TRBD1 (6 bases). The V and J ends lost 4 bases and 0 bases respectively, with 10 bases between them. The CDR3 runs to 14 residues. Germline V gives CDR1 SGHRS, CDR2 YFSETQ. The CDR3 protein is CASSSGQTNYGYTF. Written as DNA, the CDR3 is TGCGCCAGCAGCAGCGGACAGACTAACTATGGCTACACCTTC.

The chain links TRBV30 to TRBJ2-2; tentative D call: TRBD1 (6 bases). Germline-derived CDR1 and CDR2 are GTSNPN and SVGIG (reference sequence). V lost 0 bases and J lost 6, with 17 bases in between. CDR3 length equals 16 residues. The CDR3 DNA is TGTGCCTGGAGTGTACCCAGGGGATGGGGGTCCGGGGAGCTGTTTTTT. As protein: CAWSVPRGWGSGELFF. Complete variable domain (other parts from reference TRBV30 and TRBJ2-2): SQTIHQWPATLVQPVGSPLSLECTVEGTSNPNLYWYRQAAGRGLQLLFYSVGIGQISSEVPQNLSASRPQDRQFILSSKKLLLSDSGFYLCAWSVPRGWGSGELFFGEGSRLTVL.

V is TRBV5-1 and J is TRBJ2-7; D uncertain. Germline V lookup: CDR1 SGHRS, CDR2 YFSETQ. The CDR3 has 15 residues. The V end was cut by 3 bases, the J end by 0 bases, with 13 bases between. The CDR3 DNA is TGCGCCAGCAGCTCCGCGGACCCCCGCTCCTACGAGCAGTACTTC. This translates into CASSSADPRSYEQYF. The entire variable domain, with the rest obtained from reference TRBV5-1 and TRBJ2-7, is as follows: KAGVTQTPRYLIKTRGQQVTLSCSPISGHRSVSWYQQTPGQGLQFLFEYFSETQRNKGNFPGRFSGRQFSNSRSEMNVSTLELGDSALYLCASSSADPRSYEQYFGPGTRLTVT.

At least ten counts were recorded for this clone. The V and J genes are TRBV11-2 and TRBJ2-3; 9 bases align to TRBD2. With V trimmed by 5 bases and J by 0 bases, 12 bases remained unmatched. Looked up from germline, CDR1 is SGHAT and CDR2 is FQNNGV. This CDR3 is 18 amino acids long. The CDR3 nucleotides are TGTGCCAGCAGCAAACTACTGCTAGCGGGGTCTAGCACAGATACGCAGTATTTT. It yields the protein CASSKLLLAGSSTDTQYF.

This rearrangement joins TRBV6-1 to TRBJ2-1, with D perhaps matching TRBD1 or TRBD2 (5 bases each). Deletions cut 5 bases from V and 5 bases from J, with 16 bases between. The germline V gene encodes CDR1 MNHNS and CDR2 SASEGT. This CDR3 comprises 15 residues. CDR3 amino acids: CASSPEGWGNNEQFF. The CDR3 DNA reads TGTGCCAGCAGTCCAGAGGGTTGGGGGAACAATGAGCAGTTCTTC.

The chain carries TRBV14 and TRBJ2-5; 7 bases are a match to TRBD1. The CDR3 spans 16 residues. The V and J ends lost 4 bases and 5 bases, in that order; junction bases with no gene match: 13. Germline values: CDR1 SGHDN, CDR2 FVKESK. The CDR3 DNA follows: TGTGCCAGCAGCCCAAATGACAGGGCGCTGGGGGAGACCCAGTACTTC. The encoded protein is CASSPNDRALGETQYF.

The chain has TRBV19 and TRBJ2-3; D is unresolved. V was shortened by 4 bases and J by 6 bases, with 8 bases between the two germline ends. Germline lookup yields CDR1 LNHDA and CDR2 SQIVND (reference sequence). The CDR3 is 12 residues long. This CDR3 reads CASSKLEDTQYF. In nucleotides, the CDR3 is TGTGCCAGTAGTAAACTCGAGGATACGCAGTATTTT.

This clone was detected only once. The gene calls are TRBV6-6 and TRBJ1-2; TRBD1 agrees at 9 bases. The V and J ends lost 6 bases and 2 bases, in that order; junction bases with no gene match: 4. CDR3 length: 14 residues. The germline V gene encodes CDR1 MNHNY and CDR2 SVGAGI (reference sequence). This CDR3 reads CASSYGQGNYGYTF. CDR3 DNA: TGTGCCAGCAGCTACGGACAGGGGAACTATGGCTACACCTTC.

This chain links TRBV19 with TRBJ2-2, with unresolved D. Germline V gene lookup returns CDR1 LNHDA and CDR2 SQIVND (reference sequence). This CDR3 comprises 12 residues. V was pared by 3 bases and J by 7 bases, with 6 bases between. The CDR3 DNA reads TGTGCCAGTAGTATTCGTCTCGGGGAGCTGTTTTTT. It is translated as CASSIRLGELFF. The full variable domain, rest sourced from reference TRBV19 and TRBJ2-2, is DGGITQSPKYLFRKEGQNVTLSCEQNLNHDAMYWYRQDPGQGLRLIYYSQIVNDFQKGDIAEGYSVSREKKESFPLTVTSAQKNPTAFYLCASSIRLGELFFGEGSRLTVL.

Ten or more counts support this clone. This chain links TRBV19 with TRBJ1-1; D remains unclear. Germline V gene data show CDR1 as LNHDA and CDR2 as SQIVND (reference sequence). Trimming shortened V by 2 bases and J by 5 bases, and 18 bases separated the two germline ends. This CDR3 comprises 16 residues. The DNA for the CDR3 is TGTGCCAGTAGTATAAATTTTGGAAGCGATATGACTGAAGCTTTCTTT. This codes for CASSINFGSDMTEAFF. The full variable domain, its missing parts supplied by reference TRBV19 and TRBJ1-1, is DGGITQSPKYLFRKEGQNVTLSCEQNLNHDAMYWYRQDPGQGLRLIYYSQIVNDFQKGDIAEGYSVSREKKESFPLTVTSAQKNPTAFYLCASSINFGSDMTEAFFGQGTRLTVV.

Regarding this clone: Other DNA sequences in this sample translate to the same CDR3. V gene TRBV6-1 combines with J gene TRBJ1-6; possibly TRBD1 for D (5 bases). CDR3 length equals 13 residues. Trimming shortened V by 6 bases and J by 5 bases, and 8 bases separated the two germline ends. Germline-derived CDR1 and CDR2 are MNHNS and SASEGT. The CDR3: CASRGVNNSPLHF. The CDR3 region has the DNA TGTGCCAGCAGGGGGGTAAATAATTCACCCCTCCACTTT.

The chain combines TRBV6-1 with TRBJ2-5; no reliable D call. The CDR3 covers 12 residues. Germline lookup yields CDR1 MNHNS and CDR2 SASEGT. Between the trimmed V and J ends, which lost 4 bases and 7 bases, there was a span of 10 bases. CDR3 residues: CASSVPIPTQYF. In DNA form, the CDR3 reads TGTGCCAGCAGTGTGCCAATTCCGACCCAGTACTTC.

The rearrangement uses TRBV25-1 and TRBJ1-6; D unclear. This CDR3 is 18 amino acids long. The germline V gene has CDR1 MGHDK and CDR2 SYGVNS. V lost 1 base and J 1 base, leaving 14 bases between the germline ends. CDR3 residues: CASSESETRVSYNSPLHF. CDR3 coding DNA: TGTGCCAGCAGTGAATCGGAGACCCGGGTTTCCTATAATTCACCCCTCCACTTT.

This clone was counted between two and nine times. The rearrangement joins TRBV25-1 to TRBJ2-5, with 11 positions matching TRBD1. From germline, CDR1 is MGHDK and CDR2 SYGVNS. The CDR3 totals 15 residues. V lost 1 base and J lost 5; bases outside the gene matches: 3. DNA of the CDR3: TGTGCCAGCAGTGAATCCGGGACAGGGGGGGAGACCCAGTACTTC. Protein product: CASSESGTGGETQYF. Full variable domain (missing parts from reference TRBV25-1 and TRBJ2-5): EADIYQTPRYLVIGTGKKITLECSQTMGHDKMYWYQQDPGMELHLIHYSYGVNSTEKGDLSSESTVSRIRTEHFPLTLESARPSHTSQYLCASSESGTGGETQYFGPGTRLLVL.